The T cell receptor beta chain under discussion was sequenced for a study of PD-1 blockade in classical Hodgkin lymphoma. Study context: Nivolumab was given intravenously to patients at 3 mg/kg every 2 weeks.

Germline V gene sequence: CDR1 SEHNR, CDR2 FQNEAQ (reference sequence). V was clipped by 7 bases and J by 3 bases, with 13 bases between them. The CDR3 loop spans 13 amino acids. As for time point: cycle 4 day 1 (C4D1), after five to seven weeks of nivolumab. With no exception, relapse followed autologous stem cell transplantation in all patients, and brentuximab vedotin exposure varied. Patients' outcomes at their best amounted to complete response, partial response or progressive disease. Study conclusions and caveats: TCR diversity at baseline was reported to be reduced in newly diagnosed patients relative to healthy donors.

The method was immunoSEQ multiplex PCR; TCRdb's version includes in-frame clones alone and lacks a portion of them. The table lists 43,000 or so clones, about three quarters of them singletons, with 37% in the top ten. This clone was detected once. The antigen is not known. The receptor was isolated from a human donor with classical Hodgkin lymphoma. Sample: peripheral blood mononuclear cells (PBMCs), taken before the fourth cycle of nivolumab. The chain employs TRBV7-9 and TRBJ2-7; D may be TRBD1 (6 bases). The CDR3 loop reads CASNLGRGYEQYF. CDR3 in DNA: TGTGCCAGCAACCTAGGCAGGGGCTACGAGCAGTACTTC.